The 8 T cell receptor beta chains below were found in one sample sequenced in a study of Graves' ophthalmopathy and Graves' hyperthyroidism. RNA transcripts were the source from which TCR beta CDR3 regions were amplified. After a first-round RT-PCR with HTBI primers, a second-round multiplex PCR was run. TCRdb fed the multiplex PCR reads into MiXCR, producing one record per CDR3 protein. The table records about 210,000 distinct CDR3 sequences, around 30% of them present only once. The specimen was peripheral blood. The receptors originated from a man between 45 and 60 years old with Graves' ophthalmopathy.

The sample holds many counts of this clonotype. V is TRBV11-2 and J is TRBJ1-1; D is perhaps TRBD1 (5 bases). The V end lost 2 bases, the J end lost 4 bases, and 11 bases lay between the germline ends. CDR1 is SGHAT, CDR2 FQNNGV, per germline. The CDR3 contains 14 residues. The chain's CDR3 is CASSLLSRATEAFF. CDR3 DNA sequence: TGTGCCAGCAGCTTACTATCCAGGGCCACTGAAGCTTTCTTT.

This clonotype was detected ten times or more. This sequence joins TRBV5-4 and TRBJ2-2, with a possible D match to TRBD2 (6 bases). Trimming cost V 6 bases and J 5 bases, with 14 bases left between them. The CDR3 extends over 14 amino acids. The V gene's germline CDR1 is SGHNT and CDR2 YYREEE (reference sequence). The CDR3 coding sequence is TGTGCCAGCACTTTCGGGGGTGGTACCGGGGAGCTGTTTTTT. Amino acids: CASTFGGGTGELFF.

This clonotype was seen ten or more times. V and J are TRBV19 and TRBJ1-3; weak D call: TRBD1 (5 bases). With 3 bases removed from V and 3 bases from J, the gap between germline ends came to 12 bases. Germline CDR1 LNHDA, CDR2 SQIVND (reference sequence). The CDR3 covers 15 residues. CDR3 in DNA: TGTGCCAGTAGTATCCCAACAGGCTTTGGAAACACCATATATTTT. The encoded protein is CASSIPTGFGNTIYF.

This clonotype occurred many times. The genes are TRBV6-1 and TRBJ2-7; D is unclear. CDR3 length: 13 residues. The ends were cut back, 6 bases at V and 3 bases at J, with 12 bases in the middle. From germline, CDR1 is MNHNS and CDR2 SASEGT. DNA for the CDR3: TGTGCCAGCAGCCCCCTTAGAGGCTACGAGCAGTACTTC. Protein sequence: CASSPLRGYEQYF.

The sample holds many counts of this clonotype. CDR3 DNA sequence: TGTGCCAGCAGCTCTGACCATGAAGCTTTCTTT. Translation gives CASSSDHEAFF. This chain connects TRBV7-2 to TRBJ1-1; no firm D call. Per germline, CDR1 SGHTA and CDR2 FQGNSA. The CDR3 covers 11 residues. Trimming left V 4 bases short and J 7 bases short, with 7 bases between.

This clonotype was seen ten or more times. The chain links TRBV11-2 to TRBJ2-5; D unclear. CDR3 length: 14 amino acids. From germline, CDR1 is SGHAT and CDR2 FQNNGV. V lost 2 bases, J lost 3 bases, and 10 bases lay in between. The CDR3 nucleotides are TGTGCCAGCAGCTTACTCAGAGTTGAAGAGACCCAGTACTTC. As protein: CASSLLRVEETQYF.

This clonotype came up once. The chain joins TRBV6-1 to TRBJ1-2; TRBD1 is a possible D gene (5 bases). This CDR3 region has 13 residues. V lost 7 bases to trimming and J lost 6 bases, with 15 bases between them. Per germline, CDR1 MNHNS and CDR2 SASEGT. CDR3 protein: CASTRAGRDGYTF. CDR3 nucleotide sequence: TGTGCCAGCACCCGGGCAGGGAGGGATGGCTACACCTTC.

This clonotype has ten or more counts. This chain links TRBV7-6 with TRBJ2-5; D gene uncertain. The CDR3 has 14 residues. The germline gives CDR1 SGHVS, CDR2 FNYEAQ. V lost 1 base and J lost 5, with 11 bases in between. This chain's CDR3 is CASSLVRERETQYF. CDR3 coding DNA: TGTGCCAGCAGCTTAGTAAGGGAACGGGAGACCCAGTACTTC.